The 27 T cell receptor beta chains reported below all come from one sample, sequenced in a study of blood T cells in healthy people across ages. Next came a second PCR, run for 7 to 11 cycles, which used a sample-barcoded 5' primer along with a J-beta primer mix. MiXCR was run by TCRdb on the 5' RACE reads, yielding one entry per CDR3 protein. Of some 700,000 distinct CDR3 sequences listed, 22% are singletons. Input material: blood. All receptors come from a man between 65 and 80 years old in good health.

This clonotype came up a few times. Its ends do not fully match the called genes, so a read error is possible. The chain links TRBV6-5 to TRBJ2-5; 8 positions agree with TRBD2. CDR1 is MNHEY, CDR2 SVGAGI, per germline. This CDR3 is 15 amino acids long. Written as DNA, the CDR3 is TGTGCCAGCAGTTACTCACTAGCGGCCACCTACGAGCAGCACTTC. Its translation: CASSYSLAATYEQHF.

The J gene is TRBJ2-5, the V gene TRBV27; D remains unclear. The DNA end is more similar to TRBJ2-1, so the J call may be wrong. The CDR3 extends over 14 amino acids. CDR1 MNHEY and CDR2 SMNVEV come from the germline V gene (reference sequence). The CDR3 is CASSPLDTPNEQFF. The CDR3 coding sequence is TGTGCCAGCAGTCCCTTAGACACACCCAATGAGCAGTTCTTC.

This clonotype was seen a handful of times. The rearrangement uses TRBV12-3 or TRBV12-4 and TRBJ1-5; 8 nucleotides match TRBD1. With V trimmed by 1 base and J by 6 bases, 2 bases remained unmatched. The CDR3 is 14 residues long. The CDR3 here is CASSLDRGIQPQHF. For the CDR3, the DNA is TGTGCCAGCAGTTTAGACAGGGGGATTCAGCCCCAGCATTTT.

This clonotype was observed a handful of times. The chain employs TRBV29-1 and TRBJ2-7, with D unclear. This CDR3 is built from 12 residues. The germline CDR1 and CDR2 sequences are SQVTM and ANQGSEA. Trimming removed 1 base at V and 5 bases at J, with 9 bases between. CDR3 residues: CSVEAPGDEQYF. The CDR3 region has the DNA TGCAGCGTTGAAGCGCCAGGAGACGAGCAGTACTTC.

V usage is TRBV7-2 and J usage is TRBJ2-2; D ambiguous. This CDR3 is built from 14 residues. V was clipped by 3 bases and J by 2 bases, with 7 bases between them. Germline V gene sequence: CDR1 SGHTA, CDR2 FQGNSA. DNA for the CDR3: TGTGCCAGCAGCTTCTTCTCAAACACCGGGGAGCTGTTTTTT. Its translation is CASSFFSNTGELFF.

In this sample, this clonotype turned up a few times. CDR3 amino acids: CASSRPPNQETQYF. CDR3 in DNA: TGTGCCAGCAGTCGCCCCCCTAACCAAGAGACCCAGTACTTC. The V gene is TRBV12-3 or TRBV12-4, the J gene TRBJ2-5; D gene uncertain. V lost 5 bases, J lost 0 bases, and 10 bases lay in between. This CDR3 spans 14 amino acids.

In this sample, this clonotype turned up a few times. V usage is TRBV29-1 and J usage is TRBJ1-2; weak D call: TRBD1 (5 bases). This CDR3 is built from 11 residues. Germline V gene data show CDR1 as SQVTM and CDR2 as ANQGSEA. With 5 bases removed from V and 6 bases from J, the gap between germline ends came to 10 bases. CDR3 DNA: TGCAGCGTTTCGCGGGGGAATGGCTACACCTTC. This encodes CSVSRGNGYTF.

This chain uses TRBV29-1 with TRBJ2-3, with D tentatively TRBD1 (6 bases). The CDR3 loop spans 13 amino acids. CDR1 SQVTM and CDR2 ANQGSEA come from the germline V gene. V lost 6 bases to trimming and J lost 2 bases, with 12 bases between them. CDR3 DNA sequence: TGCAGCGTATTAGGGGGTTTCACAGATACGCAGTATTTT. Its translation is CSVLGGFTDTQYF.

This clonotype occurred a few times. This chain links TRBV28 with TRBJ2-2; D unresolved. CDR3 length equals 16 residues. Looked up from germline, CDR1 is MDHEN and CDR2 is SYDVKM. V was pared by 3 bases and J by 0 bases, with 11 bases between. This chain's CDR3 is CASSFRLASNTGELFF. As DNA, the CDR3 is TGTGCCAGCAGTTTCCGCTTGGCCTCGAACACCGGGGAGCTGTTTTTT.

This chain joins TRBV28 and TRBJ2-7; a possible D gene is TRBD2 (6 bases). V was pared by 6 bases and J by 0 bases, with 15 bases between. The CDR3 extends over 15 amino acids. Germline-derived CDR1 and CDR2 are MDHEN and SYDVKM. The CDR3 loop reads CASSSQTAGSYEQYF. CDR3 bases: TGTGCCAGCAGCTCTCAGACAGCGGGCTCCTACGAGCAGTACTTC.

This clonotype occurred many times. The rearrangement uses TRBV12-3 or TRBV12-4 and TRBJ1-2; D remains ambiguous. The CDR3 runs 13 residues. V was cut by 6 bases and J by 8 bases, with 16 bases left in between. The CDR3 loop reads CASSYSNSRGYTF. The CDR3 nucleotides are TGTGCCAGCAGCTACTCAAACTCCCGAGGCTACACCTTC.

This clonotype has a handful of counts. The V gene is TRBV5-1, the J gene TRBJ2-3; possibly TRBD2 for D (5 bases). The CDR3 consists of 13 residues. The germline V gene encodes CDR1 SGHRS and CDR2 YFSETQ. V was trimmed by 7 bases and J by 1 base, leaving 10 bases between them. The DNA for the CDR3 is TGCGCCAGCGGCAGGACTCGCACAGATACGCAGTATTTT. This encodes CASGRTRTDTQYF.

This chain links TRBV3-1 with TRBJ1-2; D remains unclear. CDR1 and CDR2 (germline): LGHDT, YNNKEL (reference sequence). The V end lost 3 bases, the J end lost 2 bases, and 13 bases lay between the germline ends. The CDR3 contains 15 residues. CDR3 amino acids: CASSHISNSNYGYTF. The CDR3 DNA reads as TGTGCCAGCAGCCACATTTCTAACAGCAACTATGGCTACACCTTC.

The rearrangement uses TRBV27 and TRBJ1-2; TRBD1 might be the D (5 bases). Trimming took off 5 bases at V and 2 bases at J, with 15 bases between the two ends. CDR3 length equals 15 residues. CDR1 is MNHEY and CDR2 is SMNVEV in the germline V gene (reference sequence). The CDR3 loop reads CASSPGKGPNYGYTF. As DNA, the CDR3 is TGTGCCAGCAGTCCCGGGAAGGGGCCGAACTATGGCTACACCTTC.

The chain joins TRBV28 to TRBJ2-4; 9 nucleotides agree with TRBD2. The J segment lost 9 bases and the V segment lost 4 bases, leaving 10 bases of the junction unmatched. This CDR3 is 15 amino acids long. Per the germline V gene, CDR1 is MDHEN and CDR2 is SYDVKM. CDR3 sequence: CASSSPGGGASIQYF. The CDR3 nucleotides read TGTGCCAGCAGTTCCCCTGGCGGGGGGGCTAGCATTCAGTACTTC.

As to this clonotype: The final CDR3 position lacks the conserved phenylalanine or tryptophan, pointing to a likely read error. This chain uses TRBV7-9 with TRBJ1-2; 7 nucleotides agree with TRBD1. With V trimmed by 5 bases and J by 3 bases, 6 bases remained unmatched. Germline CDR1 is SEHNR and CDR2 is FQNEAQ (reference sequence). The CDR3 has 14 residues. The CDR3 reads CASSVQGPYYGYTL. The CDR3 DNA follows: TGTGCCAGCAGCGTACAGGGGCCCTACTATGGCTACACCCTC.

The chain employs TRBV12-3 or TRBV12-4 and TRBJ2-3, with D possibly called TRBD1 or TRBD2 (5 bases each). This CDR3 spans 18 amino acids. V lost 5 bases and J 0 bases, leaving 21 bases between the germline ends. The CDR3, as DNA: TGTGCCAGCAGTCCCTTCACCGGGACGCTTTCTAGCACAGATACGCAGTATTTT. Encoded protein: CASSPFTGTLSSTDTQYF.

The chain uses TRBV19 and TRBJ1-4, with unresolved D. The CDR3 spans 15 residues. V lost 5 bases, J lost 0 bases, and 10 bases lay in between. CDR1 is LNHDA, CDR2 SQIVND, per germline (reference sequence). The CDR3 nucleotides are TGTGCCAGTAGTCCCGTCAGTGCAACTAATGAAAAACTGTTTTTT. Amino acids: CASSPVSATNEKLFF.

This clonotype came up a few times. The DNA for the CDR3 is TGTGCCAGCAGCTTTGAGCAGCGGGGGGGCATCGATGAGCAGTTCTTC. Translation gives CASSFEQRGGIDEQFF. The rearrangement links TRBV11-2 to TRBJ2-1; TRBD2 aligns across 10 bases. V was pared by 3 bases and J by 8 bases, with 10 bases of the junction left unmatched. CDR1 is SGHAT and CDR2 is FQNNGV in the germline V gene. The CDR3 extends over 16 amino acids.

J is TRBJ2-5 and V is TRBV9; D remains ambiguous. With the DNA end fitting TRBJ2-7 better, the J assignment may be wrong. The germline CDR1 and CDR2 sequences are SGDLS and YYNGEE. The CDR3 is 15 residues long. The CDR3 bases are TGTGCCAGCAGCGTAGGAATCGCCGACTCCTACGAGCAGTACTTC. It codes for CASSVGIADSYEQYF.

V gene TRBV5-1 combines with J gene TRBJ2-3, with TRBD1 matching over 8 bases. The CDR3 runs 13 residues. Germline assignment: CDR1 SGHRS and CDR2 YFSETQ. The J segment lost 6 bases and the V segment lost 4 bases, leaving 4 bases of the junction unmatched. As DNA, the CDR3 is TGCGCCAGCAGCGGGGACAGGATGGATACGCAGTATTTT. It is translated as CASSGDRMDTQYF.

This rearrangement joins TRBV20-1 to TRBJ2-3, with a possible D match to TRBD2 (5 bases). The CDR3 spans 16 residues. Looked up from germline, CDR1 is DFQATT and CDR2 is SNEGSKA (reference sequence). Trimming pared 1 base from V and 3 bases from J, leaving 17 bases between. The CDR3 nucleotides are TGCAGTGCTAGAGTGCCTGTCCGGGGTATAACAGATACGCAGTATTTT. Translating it yields CSARVPVRGITDTQYF.

A note on this clonotype: Compared with germline, one end of the junction differs, possibly owing to a read error. The chain joins TRBV19 to TRBJ2-1; weak D call: TRBD1 (5 bases). Germline V lookup: CDR1 LNHDA, CDR2 SQIVND (reference sequence). This CDR3 is built from 14 residues. The CDR3 reads CASSTPDNYNEQFF. In nucleotides, the CDR3 is TGTGCCAGTAGTACCCCGGACAACTACAATGAGCAGTTCTTT.

The chain recombines TRBV12-3 or TRBV12-4 with TRBJ1-1, with a possible D match to TRBD1 (6 bases). Deletions cut 7 bases from V and 1 base from J, with 19 bases between. This CDR3 has 16 amino acids. The CDR3 DNA reads as TGTGCCAGCAATTCTCAGGGGTCCATTGAGAACACTGAAGCTTTCTTT. Its protein product is CASNSQGSIENTEAFF.

This clonotype was counted a few times. This chain links TRBV5-1 with TRBJ2-3; weak D call: TRBD1 (5 bases). The CDR3 loop spans 12 amino acids. V gave up 6 bases and J gave up 1 base, with 6 bases separating them. Germline V gene data show CDR1 as SGHRS and CDR2 as YFSETQ. Here the CDR3 reads CASKQGTDTQYF. In DNA form, the CDR3 reads TGCGCCAGCAAACAGGGCACAGATACGCAGTATTTT.

This clonotype was counted ten times or more. The V call is TRBV14, the J call TRBJ1-6, with TRBD1 matching 9 bases. The junction had 4 bases not matched to a gene; V was cut back by 2 bases and J by 5 bases. CDR3 length: 16 amino acids. Germline V gene sequence: CDR1 SGHDN, CDR2 FVKESK. CDR3 protein: CASSQRGQGDNSPLHF. CDR3 nucleotides: TGTGCCAGCAGCCAAAGGGGACAGGGAGATAATTCACCCCTCCACTTT.

The chain couples TRBV12-3 or TRBV12-4 to TRBJ2-5, with TRBD1 identical over 10 bases. The CDR3 loop spans 15 amino acids. The V and J ends lost 5 bases and 6 bases, in that order; junction bases with no gene match: 9. In nucleotides, the CDR3 is TGTGCCAGCAGTCTCTCGGGACAGGGGTTGAAGACCCAGTACTTC. It translates to CASSLSGQGLKTQYF.